The sequence of this TCR beta chain was determined in a study of T-cell memory formation after mild COVID-19. Findings and limits, study-wide: CD4+ bias marked clones expanding day 15 to 37, unlike balanced contracting clones. Those CD4+ clones that contracted were mainly in CM and EM (CD8+ ones in EMRA).

TCRdb reprocessed the 5' RACE reads with MiXCR, giving one entry per CDR3 protein. Of under 300,000 distinct CDR3 sequences in the sample, 7.5% to 9.5% are singletons; the top ten hold approximately 22%. The CDR3 has 16 amino acids. With V trimmed by 3 bases and J by 5 bases, 8 bases remained unmatched. Germline V gene lookup returns CDR1 LGHNA and CDR2 YSLEER. A word on this clonotype: The antigen is unknown.

The clonotype was recovered from a man aged 18 to 35 who had mild COVID-19 (a few samples of this study predate the infection). Cell type and time point are not known. The chain uses TRBV4-3 and TRBJ2-1; 9 nucleotides agree with TRBD2. Sequences were obtained from PBMCs or a T cell subset sorted from them (not recorded which). In DNA, the CDR3 is TGCGCCAGCAGCCACATTGGGCTAGCGGGGAACAATGAGCAGTTCTTC. Its protein is CASSHIGLAGNNEQFF.